Listed here are 29 T cell receptor beta chains from one sample, sequenced in a study of chemoradiotherapy in HPV16-positive cancers. TCRdb keeps only in-frame clones here, not all; method: immunoSEQ multiplex PCR. Counted here are approximately 58,000 clones, under 95% occurring once; the ten biggest clones make up roughly 3.5%. This specimen was blood, taken from a patient who underwent chemoradiotherapy. The source of these receptors is a human donor with HPV-associated anogenital cancer.

The chain has TRBV6-6 and TRBJ2-7; 8 positions agree with TRBD2. Per germline, CDR1 MNHNY and CDR2 SVGAGI (reference sequence). The CDR3 is made up of 16 amino acids. The junction had 11 bases not matched to a gene; V was cut back by 0 bases and J by 7 bases. The CDR3 bases are TGTGCCAGCAGTTACTCATTGGGGAGCGGGAGAGATGAGCAGTACTTC. Translating it yields CASSYSLGSGRDEQYF.

The V call is TRBV7-9, the J call TRBJ2-7; D is possibly TRBD1 (6 bases). Germline loops: CDR1 SEHNR, CDR2 FQNEAQ (reference sequence). The length of the CDR3 is 16 residues. Trimming pared 1 base from V and 2 bases from J, leaving 15 bases between. For the CDR3, the DNA is TGTGCCAGCAGCTTAGTCGGGCAGGGGCCAACCTACGAGCAGTACTTC. It translates to CASSLVGQGPTYEQYF.

The chain combines TRBV4-2 with TRBJ2-2, with a weak D call TRBD2 (5 bases). Trimming pared 5 bases from V and 2 bases from J, leaving 9 bases between. Germline V CDR1 and CDR2: LGHNA, YNFKEQ. The CDR3 is made up of 14 amino acids. DNA of the CDR3: TGTGCCAGCAGCACAGCGGTAAACACCGGGGAGCTGTTTTTT. It encodes CASSTAVNTGELFF.

This clone occurred a few times. The chain couples TRBV30 to TRBJ1-5; D call uncertain. Germline-derived CDR1 and CDR2 are GTSNPN and SVGIG (reference sequence). The CDR3 is 12 residues long. V lost 0 bases and J lost 8, with 8 bases in between. CDR3 in amino acids: CAWSVRSKPQHF. CDR3 nucleotide sequence: TGTGCCTGGAGTGTACGGAGCAAGCCCCAGCATTTT.

The V gene is TRBV10-2, the J gene TRBJ1-1, with D perhaps TRBD1 (6 bases). Per the germline V gene, CDR1 is WSHSY and CDR2 is SAAADI. The CDR3 extends over 13 amino acids. Trimming took 7 bases from V and 1 from J, leaving 10 bases between them. CDR3 sequence (DNA): TGCGCCAGCACTACGACAGGGAACACTGAAGCTTTCTTT. It translates to CASTTTGNTEAFF.

The chain couples TRBV5-1 to TRBJ1-3; TRBD1 matches 9 bases. Germline values: CDR1 SGHRS, CDR2 YFSETQ. The CDR3 is made up of 17 amino acids. Trimming cost V 4 bases and J 7 bases; bases outside gene matches: 15. DNA for the CDR3: TGCGCCAGCAGCCTCTCTCCGGGACAGGGAGCGTCTAACACCATATATTTT. Residues: CASSLSPGQGASNTIYF.

This sequence joins TRBV7-6 and TRBJ2-7; 7 bases line up with TRBD1. This CDR3 is 15 amino acids long. The V gene end was trimmed by 0 bases and the J gene end by 1 base; junction bases not matched to a gene: 3. Germline V gene lookup returns CDR1 SGHVS and CDR2 FNYEAQ. As DNA, the CDR3 is TGTGCCAGCAGCTTAGCGGGGGACAGTTCCTACGAGCAGTACTTC. Residues: CASSLAGDSSYEQYF.

This chain connects TRBV19 to TRBJ1-2; no definite D call. Germline CDR1 and CDR2: LNHDA and SQIVND (reference sequence). Trimming shortened V by 3 bases and J by 7 bases, and 15 bases separated the two germline ends. This CDR3 is 14 amino acids long. The CDR3 region has the DNA TGTGCCAGTAGTATTATCGATGAAGTAGGTGGCTACACCTTC. Amino acid sequence: CASSIIDEVGGYTF.

V and J are TRBV2 and TRBJ1-5; D not certain. V lost 7 bases to trimming and J lost 3 bases, with 10 bases between them. The CDR3 is made up of 13 amino acids. Germline CDR1 and CDR2: SNHLY and FYNNEI. The DNA for the CDR3 is TGTGCCAGCACTTGGGAGTCCAATCAGCCCCAGCATTTT. It encodes CASTWESNQPQHF.

V gene TRBV9 combines with J gene TRBJ1-2; 7 nucleotides match TRBD1. Per the germline V gene, CDR1 is SGDLS and CDR2 is YYNGEE. The CDR3 consists of 15 residues. Trimming took 4 bases from V and 3 from J; bases not matched to a gene: 9. The CDR3 sequence is CASSPPVGTDYGYTF. In DNA, the CDR3 is TGTGCCAGCAGCCCCCCGGTGGGGACAGACTATGGCTACACCTTC.

In its sample, this clone was seen once. This rearrangement joins TRBV4-1 to TRBJ2-6; the match to TRBD1 covers 8 bases. The CDR3 extends over 18 amino acids. Germline CDR1 MGHRA, CDR2 YSYEKL. J lost 1 base, V lost 3 bases, and 8 bases had no gene match. CDR3 residues: CASSHNYQGASGANVLTF. CDR3 coding DNA: TGCGCCAGCAGCCATAATTACCAGGGGGCATCTGGGGCCAACGTCCTGACTTTC.

The chain joins TRBV11-2 to TRBJ2-3; D is perhaps TRBD2 (6 bases). CDR3 length: 15 amino acids. Trimming took off 4 bases at V and 1 base at J, with 12 bases between the two ends. CDR1 and CDR2 (germline): SGHAT, FQNNGV. CDR3 protein: CASSWRGWGTDTQYF. For the CDR3, the DNA is TGTGCCAGCAGCTGGCGGGGTTGGGGCACAGATACGCAGTATTTT.

This clone occurred a few times. The chain employs TRBV5-1 and TRBJ2-1, with a tentative D call TRBD2 (5 bases). Trimming left V 4 bases short and J 4 bases short, with 9 bases between. The CDR3 runs to 13 residues. The germline V gene has CDR1 SGHRS and CDR2 YFSETQ. The CDR3 loop is CASSQSGYNEQFF. CDR3 nucleotides: TGCGCCAGCAGCCAGAGCGGTTACAATGAGCAGTTCTTC.

This clone was found a few times. The chain carries TRBV6-6 and TRBJ1-5; D not certain. V dropped 8 bases and J dropped 2 bases, with 10 bases sitting between them. The germline V gene has CDR1 MNHNY and CDR2 SVGAGI (reference sequence). The CDR3 sequence is 13 residues long. The CDR3 reads CASGLPGNQPQHF. In DNA, the CDR3 is TGTGCCAGCGGCCTCCCAGGCAATCAGCCCCAGCATTTT.

The chain couples TRBV7-9 to TRBJ1-1; D unclear. Germline V lookup: CDR1 SEHNR, CDR2 FQNEAQ (reference sequence). Trimming pared 6 bases from V and 0 bases from J, leaving 5 bases between. The CDR3 totals 12 residues. CDR3 sequence reads: CASRPVNTEAFF. The DNA of the CDR3 is TGTGCCAGCAGGCCAGTGAACACTGAAGCTTTCTTT.

This rearrangement joins TRBV2 to TRBJ1-1; no definite D call. The length of the CDR3 is 14 residues. V lost 7 bases and J 5 bases, leaving 17 bases between the germline ends. CDR1 is SNHLY, CDR2 FYNNEI, per germline. DNA of the CDR3: TGTGCCAGCACGGCTCTCCAGGAAAAGACTGAAGCTTTCTTT. This encodes CASTALQEKTEAFF.

The chain is built from TRBV6-5 and TRBJ1-1; D is unclear. The V and J ends lost 6 bases and 1 base respectively, with 3 bases between them. Germline CDR1 and CDR2: MNHEY and SVGAGI. CDR3 length: 11 amino acids. The CDR3 spells CASRSNTEAFF. DNA for the CDR3: TGTGCCAGCAGATCGAACACTGAAGCTTTCTTT.

CDR3 loop: CASSKGPPAGWLNTIYF. The CDR3 coding sequence is TGTGCCAGCAGCAAAGGCCCCCCGGCCGGTTGGCTCAACACCATATATTTT. The chain joins TRBV21-1 to TRBJ1-3. TRBV21-1 is shown as a pseudogene. The CDR3 totals 17 residues.

In this sample, this clone turned up a few times. This rearrangement joins TRBV7-9 to TRBJ2-3; the D call may be TRBD1 or TRBD2 (5 bases each). The CDR3 covers 15 residues. V lost 2 bases and J lost 2, with 11 bases in between. Per the germline V gene, CDR1 is SEHNR and CDR2 is FQNEAQ (reference sequence). The CDR3 nucleotides are TGTGCCAGCAGCTTAAACACGGGGACCACAGATACGCAGTATTTT. As protein: CASSLNTGTTDTQYF.

The CDR3 sequence: CAKLVLNSPGYTF. In nucleotides, the CDR3 is TGTGCAAAGCTTGTGTTAAATAGCCCTGGCTACACCTTC. J is TRBJ1-2 and V is TRBV2, with D unclear. The CDR3 covers 13 residues. Germline lookup yields CDR1 SNHLY and CDR2 FYNNEI.

The V and J genes are TRBV10-2 and TRBJ2-3; tentatively, D is TRBD2 (5 bases). CDR3 length equals 13 residues. The germline CDR1 and CDR2 sequences are WSHSY and SAAADI. V shed 4 bases and J shed 6 bases, with 11 bases lying between them. The DNA of the CDR3 is TGCGCCAGCAGTGTAGGTAGCGCGGATACGCAGTATTTT. The encoded protein is CASSVGSADTQYF.

The V call is TRBV10-1, the J call TRBJ1-5, with 10 bases matching TRBD1. With 9 bases clipped from V and 7 bases from J, the junction kept 12 bases outside the gene matches. CDR1 and CDR2 (germline): WNHNN, SYGVQD (reference sequence). The CDR3 covers 15 residues. The DNA of the CDR3 is TGCGCCAGTAACCGGGACAGGGGTTTCGGGCAGCCCCAGCATTTT. Encoded protein: CASNRDRGFGQPQHF.

In its sample, this clone was seen once. The rearrangement links TRBV30 to TRBJ2-7; 9 positions match TRBD1. The germline CDR1 and CDR2 sequences are GTSNPN and SVGIG (reference sequence). This CDR3 has 13 amino acids. V lost 4 bases to trimming and J lost 11 bases; unmatched junction nucleotides: 12. DNA of the CDR3: TGTGCCTGGACCGGGACAGGGAAAGAATGGGAGTACTTC. This translates into CAWTGTGKEWEYF.

The V gene is TRBV11-2, the J gene TRBJ2-3; D is ambiguous. The length of the CDR3 is 13 residues. With 0 bases removed from V and 9 bases from J, the gap between germline ends came to 10 bases. Germline V gene data show CDR1 as SGHAT and CDR2 as FQNNGV. The CDR3: CASSLDDVGTQYF. The DNA of the CDR3 is TGTGCCAGCAGCTTAGATGATGTGGGCACGCAGTATTTT.

The chain is built from TRBV6-5 and TRBJ1-5; perhaps TRBD1 as D (6 bases). Per the germline V gene, CDR1 is MNHEY and CDR2 is SVGAGI. The V end was cut by 2 bases, the J end by 3 bases, with 11 bases between. CDR3 length equals 15 residues. CDR3 in amino acids: CASSYRGGPNQPQHF. The DNA of the CDR3 is TGTGCCAGCAGTTACCGGGGGGGCCCCAATCAGCCCCAGCATTTT.

CDR3 protein: CASSQDQGGRTDTQYF. In DNA form, the CDR3 reads TGTGCCAGCAGCCAAGATCAAGGGGGTAGAACAGATACGCAGTATTTT. V is TRBV4-2 and J is TRBJ2-3, with D possibly TRBD1 on 6 matching bases. The CDR3 runs 16 residues. From germline, CDR1 is LGHNA and CDR2 YNFKEQ. V lost 0 bases, J lost 3 bases, and 13 bases lay in between.

There are a few counts of this clone. V gene TRBV30 combines with J gene TRBJ2-5; D may be TRBD2 (6 bases). The germline CDR1 and CDR2 sequences are GTSNPN and SVGIG (reference sequence). CDR3 size: 16 residues. The germline V and J ends were trimmed by 5 bases and 0 bases, with 19 bases remaining between them. CDR3 loop: CAWDRSGTPHQETQYF. As DNA, the CDR3 is TGTGCCTGGGACCGATCCGGGACTCCACACCAAGAGACCCAGTACTTC.

The gene calls are TRBV4-1 and TRBJ1-2, with TRBD1 matching 8 bases. Germline V CDR1 and CDR2: MGHRA, YSYEKL. The CDR3 runs to 14 residues. V shed 1 base and J 3 bases; nucleotides not matched to a gene: 1. The DNA for the CDR3 is TGCGCCAGCAGCCAAGCGGACAGGGACTATGGCTACACCTTC. Translated, it gives CASSQADRDYGYTF.

V is TRBV7-2 and J is TRBJ1-1, with D uncertain. CDR1 SGHTA and CDR2 FQGNSA come from the germline V gene. The CDR3 has 14 residues. V was trimmed by 1 base and J by 0 bases, leaving 6 bases between them. The CDR3 sequence is CASSLGALNTEAFF. CDR3 in DNA: TGTGCCAGCAGCTTAGGGGCACTGAACACTGAAGCTTTCTTT.